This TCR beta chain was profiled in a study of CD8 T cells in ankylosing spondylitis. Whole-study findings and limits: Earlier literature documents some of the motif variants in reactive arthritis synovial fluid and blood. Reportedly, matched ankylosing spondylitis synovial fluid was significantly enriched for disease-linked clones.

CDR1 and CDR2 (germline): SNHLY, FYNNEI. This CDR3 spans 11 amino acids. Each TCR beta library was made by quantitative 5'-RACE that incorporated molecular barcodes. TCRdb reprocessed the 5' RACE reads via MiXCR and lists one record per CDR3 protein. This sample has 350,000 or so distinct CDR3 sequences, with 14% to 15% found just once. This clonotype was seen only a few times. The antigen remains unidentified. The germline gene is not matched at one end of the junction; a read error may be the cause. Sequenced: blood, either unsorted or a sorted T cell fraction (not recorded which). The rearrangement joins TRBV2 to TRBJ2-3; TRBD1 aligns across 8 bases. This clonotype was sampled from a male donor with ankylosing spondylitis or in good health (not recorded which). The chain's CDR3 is CASIRDRPLHF. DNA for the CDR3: TGTGCCAGCATCCGGGACAGGCCTCTCCATTTT. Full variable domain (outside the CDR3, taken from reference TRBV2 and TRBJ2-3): EPEVTQTPSHQVTQMGQEVILRCVPISNHLYFYWYRQILGQKVEFLVSFYNNEISEKSEIFDDQFSVERPDGSNFTLKIRSTKLEDSAMYFCASIRDRPLHFGPGTRLTVL.